Presented here are 14 T cell receptor beta chains from one specimen sequenced in a study of patients and donors after allogeneic stem cell transplantation. Via MiXCR, TCRdb re-called the RT-PCR reads, giving one row per CDR3 protein. This sample has approximately 140,000 distinct CDR3 sequences, with 30% to 45% found just once. Sample: blood, either unsorted or a sorted T cell fraction (not recorded which). Receptors originate from a human donor who was either an allogeneic HSCT recipient or a stem cell or donor lymphocyte infusion donor (not recorded which). It is not recorded whose cells these are; they may come from a transplant donor.

This chain connects TRBV9 to TRBJ1-6, with D maybe TRBD1 (5 bases). The CDR3 loop spans 14 amino acids. Germline V gives CDR1 SGDLS, CDR2 YYNGEE. The V end was cut by 8 bases, the J end by 9 bases, with 18 bases between. CDR3 in DNA: TGTGCCAGTGGGACCTCCCAAGAAGGTTCACCCCTCCACTTT. It specifies CASGTSQEGSPLHF.

This chain links TRBV7-9 with TRBJ2-1; no definite D call. Germline CDR1 and CDR2: SEHNR and FQNEAQ (reference sequence). Trimming removed 5 bases from V and 4 bases from J, with 15 bases in between. The CDR3 length is 15 residues. DNA of the CDR3: TGTGCCAGCAGCCCCGCCCGACGACCGTACAATGAGCAGTTCTTC. Translation: CASSPARRPYNEQFF.

This sequence joins TRBV9 and TRBJ2-3; a weak D match, TRBD2 (6 bases). The ends were cut back, 0 bases at V and 5 bases at J, with 13 bases in the middle. This CDR3 is built from 15 residues. The germline CDR1 and CDR2 sequences are SGDLS and YYNGEE. The CDR3 region has the DNA TGTGCCAGCAGCGTAGCTACTAGCAATCTAGATACGCAGTATTTT. It is translated as CASSVATSNLDTQYF. Full variable domain (remainder filled in from reference TRBV9 and TRBJ2-3): DSGVTQTPKHLITATGQRVTLRCSPRSGDLSVYWYQQSLDQGLQFLIQYYNGEERAKGNILERFSAQQFPDLHSELNLSSLELGDSALYFCASSVATSNLDTQYFGPGTRLTVL.

This chain links TRBV3-1 with TRBJ1-5; 8 bases match TRBD1. The V segment lost 0 bases and the J segment 7 bases; nucleotides outside the gene matches: 8. Germline values: CDR1 LGHDT, CDR2 YNNKEL (reference sequence). This CDR3 has 16 residues. Written as DNA, the CDR3 is TGTGCCAGCAGCCAAGATCCGTCAGGGGGCGGGCAGCCCCAGCATTTT. Its translation is CASSQDPSGGGQPQHF.

This clonotype was counted a single time. This chain connects TRBV28 to TRBJ1-5; D is unresolved. This CDR3 region has 17 residues. Germline CDR1 is MDHEN and CDR2 is SYDVKM. With 1 base removed from V and 2 bases from J, the gap between germline ends came to 15 bases. The CDR3 bases are TGTGCCAGCAGTTTATCTTCGTGGGCAGGCGGCAATCAGCCCCAGCATTTT. This codes for CASSLSSWAGGNQPQHF.

This clonotype was observed a handful of times. V is TRBV6-5 and J is TRBJ1-2; TRBD1 matches 9 bases. This CDR3 contains 16 residues. Germline loops: CDR1 MNHEY, CDR2 SVGAGI. After removal of 5 bases from V and 7 bases from J, the junction contained 14 bases not matched to a gene. The CDR3: CASSKGPMGQGFGYTF. DNA of the CDR3: TGTGCCAGCAGTAAAGGACCTATGGGACAGGGCTTTGGCTACACCTTC.

In the case of this clonotype: The germline gene is not matched at one end of the junction; a read error may be the cause. The rearrangement links TRBV15 to TRBJ1-2, with 9 bases lining up with TRBD1. The CDR3 consists of 16 residues. Germline V gene lookup returns CDR1 LNHNV and CDR2 YYDKDF (reference sequence). CDR3 loop: CATSRGRTGANYAYTF. CDR3 coding DNA: TGTGCCACCAGCAGGGGTCGGACAGGGGCTAACTATGCCTACACCTTC.

The gene calls are TRBV5-1 and TRBJ1-2; maybe TRBD1 (5 bases). Trimming cost V 3 bases and J 3 bases, with 9 bases left between them. Germline V gene sequence: CDR1 SGHRS, CDR2 YFSETQ. The CDR3 runs to 13 residues. The CDR3 sequence is CASSSGVDYGYTF. The CDR3 nucleotides are TGCGCCAGCAGCTCGGGGGTTGACTATGGCTACACCTTC.

The chain couples TRBV20-1 to TRBJ1-6, with D perhaps matching TRBD1 (5 bases). CDR3 length equals 15 residues. Germline V lookup: CDR1 DFQATT, CDR2 SNEGSKA (reference sequence). V lost 6 bases, J lost 7 bases, and 19 bases lay in between. For the CDR3, the DNA is TGCAGTGCCCTCACTGAGGGGCAACTGAATTCACCCCTCCACTTT. Its protein is CSALTEGQLNSPLHF.

This clonotype was counted between two and nine times. The chain couples TRBV4-2 to TRBJ1-4; tentative D call: TRBD1 (6 bases). V lost 0 bases and J 8 bases, leaving 7 bases between the germline ends. The CDR3 is 13 amino acids. Looked up from germline, CDR1 is LGHNA and CDR2 is YNFKEQ. The chain's CDR3 is CASSQDRGEKLFF. CDR3 nucleotides: TGTGCCAGCAGCCAAGACAGGGGAGAAAAACTGTTTTTT.

The V gene is TRBV6-5, the J gene TRBJ1-1, with D possibly being TRBD1 (6 bases). The CDR3 extends over 14 amino acids. Germline V CDR1 and CDR2: MNHEY, SVGAGI. With 2 bases removed from V and 1 base from J, the gap between germline ends came to 8 bases. The CDR3 DNA reads as TGTGCCAGCAGTTACGGGACACAGAACACTGAAGCTTTCTTT. Its translation is CASSYGTQNTEAFF.

In DNA, the CDR3 is TGCGCCAGCAGCTTGGGGGCAGATAACTATGGCTACACCTTC. Translation gives CASSLGADNYGYTF. The chain carries TRBV5-1 and TRBJ1-2; D unclear. The germline V gene has CDR1 SGHRS and CDR2 YFSETQ. The CDR3 contains 14 residues. Trimming took 0 bases from V and 1 from J, leaving 7 bases between them.

The chain has TRBV12-3 or TRBV12-4 and TRBJ1-5; D not resolved. Trimming stripped 6 bases from V and 7 bases from J, with 16 bases between. The CDR3 consists of 14 residues. The CDR3 sequence: CASSPRRGEQPQHF. The CDR3 coding sequence is TGTGCCAGCAGCCCCCGGAGAGGAGAGCAGCCCCAGCATTTT.

This clonotype was picked up a small number of times. V and J are TRBV6-6 and TRBJ1-2; TRBD1 aligns across 9 bases. Germline trimming cut 6 bases from V and 3 bases from J; bases unmatched to any gene: 11. The germline CDR1 and CDR2 sequences are MNHNY and SVGAGI (reference sequence). The CDR3 spans 16 residues. CDR3 region: CASSTLNRGPDYGYTF. For the CDR3, the DNA is TGTGCCAGCAGCACGTTAAACAGGGGGCCGGACTATGGCTACACCTTC.